Listed here is a single TCR beta chain. Its binding antigen is unknown. Within one base of it there is no much larger clone, and no base qualities were kept. Taken with the paper, the label for time point translates to: about 28 days (+/-7) after the second vaccine dose. AZD1222 recipients given second doses at about 4 weeks or at about 12 weeks were pooled, since spike-specific TCR depth and breadth were not found to differ between the two schedules. The vaccinee samples were drawn from two UK trials, COV001 and COV002, one of which was a single-blind randomized controlled phase 2/3 trial testing AZD1222 (ChAdOx1 nCoV-19) in healthy adults. For TCRbeta chain sequencing, PBMC samples from trial participants were taken at day 0 and at day 28 after the second dose. The CDR3 regions of human TCRbeta chains were analyzed by immunosequencing. The study's processing was this. TCRs in the repertoires were matched against a reference library of SARS-CoV-2-specific TCRs that had been generated with the MIRA antigen-specificity platform. Breadth was defined as the fraction of unique TCRs that were SARS-CoV-2-associated. Depth was defined as the fraction of total T cells that were SARS-CoV-2-associated. Using the MIRA data, each spike-specific TCR was assigned both to the spike region to which the TCR was reactive and to a CD4 or CD8 class. Log10-transformed breadth and depth values were compared by one-way ANOVA with Sidak's multiple comparisons tests. In its TCRdb copy, this immuneACCESS table keeps in-frame sequences only and misses some clones. Where compared with another copy, unresolved V genes explain less than half of these, and the others have no known cause. That table gives V, J and clone size, and the DNA gave D and trimming. The sample contains 150,000 or so clones, about 90% of them found a single time. The top ten clonotypes cover around 3.8% of the sample.

These data originate in a study of T cell responses to AZD1222 COVID-19 vaccine (dated by TCRdb to 2020 to 2022). Study-level background: TCR sequencing was performed for some 250 trial participants, of whom 207 were given two doses of AZD1222 and roughly 25 were given two doses of MenACWY control vaccine. Trial participants were enrolled into age subgroups of 18-55, 56-69 and 70-plus years, which contained about 150, 27 and 61 TCR-sequenced participants, respectively.

The CDR3 starts with the cysteine, ends with the phenylalanine, and has 15 residues. Only the CDR3 DNA stays, 45 bases, in frame from base 1. Germline trimming: 5 bases from V, 4 bases from J; junction bases outside gene matches: 10. The CDR1 and CDR2 encoded by the germline V gene are SGHNT and YENEEA. Paper-wide results and their limitations: No day 14 peak-response samples were available, so repertoires were characterized only after the peak T cell response. Participants were mostly white British and included more females than males, and it was suggested by the authors that clonal diversity may have been underestimated. In the small 56-69-year group, the increase in depth fell short of significance, most likely because of low power. Spike-specific TCR breadth and depth rose significantly after two AZD1222 doses compared with day 0 and with MenACWY recipients. Epitopes outside the regions mutated in the B.1.351 and B.1.1.7 variants were reportedly recognized by nearly half of the unique spike-specific TCRs. Vaccine-associated CD4 TCRs spanned the whole spike protein, with dominant responses in regions 160-218 and 743-854. Conclusions about previously exposed vaccinees were limited because only six AZD1222 recipients were SARS-CoV-2 seropositive at baseline.

The material was peripheral blood, obtained 28 days after the second AZD1222 dose. The receptor's source is an adult who received the AZD1222 COVID-19 vaccine. The rearranged chain carries TRBV11-3 and TRBJ2-7, with TRBD2 identical over 8 junction bases. The DNA is as follows: TGTGCCAGCAGCCATACAGGATTAGCGGGATACGAGCAGTACTTC. It specifies CASSHTGLAGYEQYF.